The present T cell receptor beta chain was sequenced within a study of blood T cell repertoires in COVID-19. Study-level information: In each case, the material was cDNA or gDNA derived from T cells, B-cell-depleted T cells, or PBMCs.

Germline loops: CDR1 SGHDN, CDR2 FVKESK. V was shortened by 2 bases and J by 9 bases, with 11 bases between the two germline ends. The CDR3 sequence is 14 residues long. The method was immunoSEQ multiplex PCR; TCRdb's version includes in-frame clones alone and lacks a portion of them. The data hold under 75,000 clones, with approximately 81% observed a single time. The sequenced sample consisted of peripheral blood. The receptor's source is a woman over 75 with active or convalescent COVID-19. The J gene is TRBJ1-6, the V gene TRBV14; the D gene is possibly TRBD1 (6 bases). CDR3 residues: CASSQIGGASPLHF. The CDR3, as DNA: TGTGCCAGCAGCCAAATTGGGGGGGCTTCACCCCTCCACTTT.